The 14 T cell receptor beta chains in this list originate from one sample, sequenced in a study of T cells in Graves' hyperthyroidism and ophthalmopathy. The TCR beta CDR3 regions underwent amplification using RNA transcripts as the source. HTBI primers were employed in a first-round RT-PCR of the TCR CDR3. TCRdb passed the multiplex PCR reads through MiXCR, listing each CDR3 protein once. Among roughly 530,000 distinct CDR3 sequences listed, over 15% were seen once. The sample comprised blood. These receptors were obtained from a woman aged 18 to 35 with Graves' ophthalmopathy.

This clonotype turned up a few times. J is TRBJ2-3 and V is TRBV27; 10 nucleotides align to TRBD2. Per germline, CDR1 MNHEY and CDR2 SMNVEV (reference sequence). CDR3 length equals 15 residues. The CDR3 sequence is CATASGTSGTDTQYF. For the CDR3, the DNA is TGTGCTACCGCCTCCGGGACTAGCGGCACAGATACGCAGTATTTT.

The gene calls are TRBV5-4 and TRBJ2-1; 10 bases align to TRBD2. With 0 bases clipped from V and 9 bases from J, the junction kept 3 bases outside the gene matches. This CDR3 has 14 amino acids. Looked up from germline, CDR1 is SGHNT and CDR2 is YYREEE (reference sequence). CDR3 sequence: CASSLASGSGEQFF. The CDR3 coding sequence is TGTGCCAGCAGCTTGGCTAGCGGGAGCGGTGAGCAGTTCTTC.

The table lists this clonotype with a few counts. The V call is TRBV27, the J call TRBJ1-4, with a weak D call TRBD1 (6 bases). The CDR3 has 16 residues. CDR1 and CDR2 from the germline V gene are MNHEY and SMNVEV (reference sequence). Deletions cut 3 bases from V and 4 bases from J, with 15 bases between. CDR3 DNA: TGTGCCAGCAGTTTCGCCTTAGACAGGATTAATGAAAAACTGTTTTTT. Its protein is CASSFALDRINEKLFF.

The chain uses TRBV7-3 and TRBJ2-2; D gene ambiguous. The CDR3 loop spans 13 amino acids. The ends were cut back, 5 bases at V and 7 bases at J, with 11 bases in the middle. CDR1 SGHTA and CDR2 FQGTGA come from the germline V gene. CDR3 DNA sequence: TGTGCCAGCAGCCACCCTGAGGTCGGGGAGCTGTTTTTT. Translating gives CASSHPEVGELFF.

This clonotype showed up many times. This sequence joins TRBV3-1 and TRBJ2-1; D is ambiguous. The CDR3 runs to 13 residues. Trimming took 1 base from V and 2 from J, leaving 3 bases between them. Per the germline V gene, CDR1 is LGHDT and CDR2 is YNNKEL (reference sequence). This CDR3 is CASSQVPYNEQFF. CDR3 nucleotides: TGTGCCAGCAGCCAAGTCCCCTACAATGAGCAGTTCTTC.

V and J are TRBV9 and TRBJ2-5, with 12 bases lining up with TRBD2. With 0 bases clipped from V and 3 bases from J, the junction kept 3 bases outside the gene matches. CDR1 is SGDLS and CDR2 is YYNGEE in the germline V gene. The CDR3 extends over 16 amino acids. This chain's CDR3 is CASSVGGLAGKETQYF. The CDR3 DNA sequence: TGTGCCAGCAGCGTAGGAGGACTAGCGGGAAAAGAGACCCAGTACTTC. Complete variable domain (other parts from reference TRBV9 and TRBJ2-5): DSGVTQTPKHLITATGQRVTLRCSPRSGDLSVYWYQQSLDQGLQFLIQYYNGEERAKGNILERFSAQQFPDLHSELNLSSLELGDSALYFCASSVGGLAGKETQYFGPGTRLLVL.

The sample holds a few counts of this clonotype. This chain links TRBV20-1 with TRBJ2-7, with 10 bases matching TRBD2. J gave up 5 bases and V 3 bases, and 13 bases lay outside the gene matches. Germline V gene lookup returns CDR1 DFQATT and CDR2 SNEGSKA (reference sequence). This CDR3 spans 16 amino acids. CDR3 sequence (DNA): TGCAGTGCTAGCCTAGCGGGAGCTTTACCGTTGCACGAGCAGTACTTC. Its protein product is CSASLAGALPLHEQYF.

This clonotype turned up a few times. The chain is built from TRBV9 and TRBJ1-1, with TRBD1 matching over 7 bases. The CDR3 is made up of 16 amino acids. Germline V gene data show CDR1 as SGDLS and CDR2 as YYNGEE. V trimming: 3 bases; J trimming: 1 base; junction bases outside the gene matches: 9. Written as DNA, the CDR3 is TGTGCCAGCAGCGAGGGGGGGACAGTCACGAACACTGAAGCTTTCTTT. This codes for CASSEGGTVTNTEAFF.

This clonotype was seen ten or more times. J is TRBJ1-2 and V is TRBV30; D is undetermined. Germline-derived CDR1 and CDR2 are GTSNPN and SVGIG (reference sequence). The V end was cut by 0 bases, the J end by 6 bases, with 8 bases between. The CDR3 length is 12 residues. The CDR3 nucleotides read TGTGCCTGGAGTGTACGCGGGGATGGCTACACCTTC. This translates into CAWSVRGDGYTF.

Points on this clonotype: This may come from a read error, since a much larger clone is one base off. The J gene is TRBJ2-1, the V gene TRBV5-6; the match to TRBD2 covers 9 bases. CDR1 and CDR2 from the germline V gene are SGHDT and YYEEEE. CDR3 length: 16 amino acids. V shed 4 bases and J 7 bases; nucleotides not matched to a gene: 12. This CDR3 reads CASSLLSGSRWNEQFF. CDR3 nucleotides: TGTGCCAGCAGCCTACTTAGCGGGAGCAGATGGAATGAGCAGTTCTTC.

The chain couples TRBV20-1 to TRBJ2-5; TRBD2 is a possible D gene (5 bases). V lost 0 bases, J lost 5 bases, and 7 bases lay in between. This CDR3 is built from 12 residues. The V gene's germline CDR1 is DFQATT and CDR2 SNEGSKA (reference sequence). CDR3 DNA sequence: TGCAGTGCTAGAGATTGGAGGGAGACCCAGTACTTC. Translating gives CSARDWRETQYF.

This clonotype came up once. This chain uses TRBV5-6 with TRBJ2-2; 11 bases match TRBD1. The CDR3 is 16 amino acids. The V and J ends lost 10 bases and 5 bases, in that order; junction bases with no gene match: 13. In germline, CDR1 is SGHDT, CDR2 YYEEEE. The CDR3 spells CAWSSPGQGGTGELFF. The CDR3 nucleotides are TGTGCCTGGAGCAGTCCGGGACAGGGGGGGACCGGGGAGCTGTTTTTT.

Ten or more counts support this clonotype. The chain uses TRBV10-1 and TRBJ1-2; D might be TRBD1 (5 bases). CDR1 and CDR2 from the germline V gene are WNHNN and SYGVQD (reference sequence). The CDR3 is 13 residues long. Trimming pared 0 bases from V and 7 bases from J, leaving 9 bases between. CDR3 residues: CASSESGARGYTF. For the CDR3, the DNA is TGCGCCAGCAGTGAGTCCGGGGCGCGTGGCTACACCTTC.

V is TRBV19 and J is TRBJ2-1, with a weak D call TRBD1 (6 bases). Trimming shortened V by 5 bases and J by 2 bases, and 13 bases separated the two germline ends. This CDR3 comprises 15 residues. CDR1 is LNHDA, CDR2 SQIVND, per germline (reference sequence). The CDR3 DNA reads TGTGCCAGTAGTGGGCAGGGGAAAACCTACAATGAGCAGTTCTTC. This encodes CASSGQGKTYNEQFF.